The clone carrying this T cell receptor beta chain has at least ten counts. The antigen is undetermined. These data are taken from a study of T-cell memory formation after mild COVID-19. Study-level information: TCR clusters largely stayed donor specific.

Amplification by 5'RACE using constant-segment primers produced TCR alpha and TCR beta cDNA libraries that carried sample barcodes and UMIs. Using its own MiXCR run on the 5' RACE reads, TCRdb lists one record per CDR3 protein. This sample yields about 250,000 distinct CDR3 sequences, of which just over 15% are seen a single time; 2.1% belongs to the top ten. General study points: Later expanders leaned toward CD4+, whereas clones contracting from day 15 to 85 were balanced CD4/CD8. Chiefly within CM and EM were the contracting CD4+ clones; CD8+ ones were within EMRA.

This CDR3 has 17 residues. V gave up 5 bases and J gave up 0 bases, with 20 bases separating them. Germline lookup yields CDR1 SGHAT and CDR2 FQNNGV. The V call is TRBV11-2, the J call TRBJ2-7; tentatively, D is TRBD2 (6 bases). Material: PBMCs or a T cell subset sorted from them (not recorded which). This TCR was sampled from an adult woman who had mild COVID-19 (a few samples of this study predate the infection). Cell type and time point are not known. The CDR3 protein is CASSPPIGTDSSYEQYF. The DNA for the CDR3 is TGTGCCAGCAGCCCTCCTATTGGGACTGACTCCTCCTACGAGCAGTACTTC.